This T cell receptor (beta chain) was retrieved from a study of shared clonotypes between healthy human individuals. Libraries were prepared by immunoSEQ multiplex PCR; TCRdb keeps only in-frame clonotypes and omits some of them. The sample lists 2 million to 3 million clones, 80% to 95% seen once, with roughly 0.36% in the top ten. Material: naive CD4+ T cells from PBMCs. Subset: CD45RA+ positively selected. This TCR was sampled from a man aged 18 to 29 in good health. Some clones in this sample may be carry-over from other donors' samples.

The CDR3 reads CSVDIATTGELFF. In nucleotides, the CDR3 is TGCAGCGTTGATATAGCCACCACCGGGGAGCTGTTTTTT. The V and J genes are TRBV29-1 and TRBJ2-2; no firm D call. V was trimmed by 3 bases and J by 4 bases, leaving 9 bases between them. The CDR3 is made up of 13 amino acids. Germline-derived CDR1 and CDR2 are SQVTM and ANQGSEA.